This entry is about one T cell receptor (beta chain). The data were produced by immunoSEQ multiplex PCR, yet TCRdb's version contains in-frame clones alone and is incomplete. The sample has 2.3 million or so clones, 85% to 95% seen once. The V gene's germline CDR1 is SGHTA and CDR2 FQGNSA. The CDR3 is made up of 16 amino acids. The V gene lost 4 bases and the J gene lost 5 bases, with 20 bases spanning the gap. This sample stems from a study of shared clonotypes between healthy human individuals. In the study overall: Each donor contributed plates that comprised three CD4 naive, three CD4 memory, two CD8 naive and one CD8 memory.

The V call is TRBV7-2, the J call TRBJ2-5; possible D gene TRBD1, 7 bases. The clonotype was recovered from a man aged 18 to 35 in good health. Some clones in this sample may be carry-over from other donors' samples. Sequencing was carried out using naive CD4+ T cells from PBMCs. The subset: CD45RA+ positively selected. As DNA, the CDR3 is TGTGCCAGCAGCTCCCAGGGGGGTATATACCTCGAGACCCAGTACTTC. This codes for CASSSQGGIYLETQYF.